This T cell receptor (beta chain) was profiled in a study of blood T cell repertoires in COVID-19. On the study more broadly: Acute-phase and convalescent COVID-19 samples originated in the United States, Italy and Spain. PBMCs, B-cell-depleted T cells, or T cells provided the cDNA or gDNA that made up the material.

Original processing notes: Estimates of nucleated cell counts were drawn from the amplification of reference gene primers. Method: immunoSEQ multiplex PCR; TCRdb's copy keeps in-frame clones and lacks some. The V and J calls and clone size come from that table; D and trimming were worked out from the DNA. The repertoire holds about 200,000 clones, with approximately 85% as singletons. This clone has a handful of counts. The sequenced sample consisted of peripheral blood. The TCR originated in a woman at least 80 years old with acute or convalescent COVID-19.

The DNA for the CDR3 is TGCGCCAGCAGCTTGGAAGGGGCCGACACTGAAGCTTTCTTT. Encoded protein: CASSLEGADTEAFF. The V and J genes are TRBV5-1 and TRBJ1-1; D perhaps matches TRBD1 (5 bases). Trimming left V 0 bases short and J 3 bases short, with 9 bases between. CDR3 length: 14 residues. CDR1 SGHRS and CDR2 YFSETQ come from the germline V gene. Full variable domain (missing parts from reference TRBV5-1 and TRBJ1-1): KAGVTQTPRYLIKTRGQQVTLSCSPISGHRSVSWYQQTPGQGLQFLFEYFSETQRNKGNFPGRFSGRQFSNSRSEMNVSTLELGDSALYLCASSLEGADTEAFFGQGTRLTVV.